Sequencing of this TCR beta chain was carried out in a study of cytomegalovirus exposure and HLA in healthy donors. Healthy bone marrow donors formed the donor group. Of note for this clone: The junction differs from germline at one of its ends, possibly a read error.

CDR1 MNHEY and CDR2 SMNVEV come from the germline V gene (reference sequence). The CDR3 consists of 15 residues. PCR amplification relied on 60 Vbeta primers (plus 13 Jbeta primers). The assay was immunoSEQ multiplex PCR, and TCRdb's table has in-frame clones only and misses some. The sample lists about 69,000 clones, about three quarters occurring once. The receptor comes from a man younger than 35 in good health and CMV-seronegative. The gene calls are TRBV27 and TRBJ1-1, with 7 positions matching TRBD1. Sequenced material: PBMCs. DNA for the CDR3: TGTGCCAGCAGTATATCACAGGGGCTGAACACTGAAGCTTTCTTT. Its translation is CASSISQGLNTEAFF.